This T cell receptor (beta chain) was obtained from a study of T cell repertoires in cytomegalovirus infection. Study in general: Signatures in public TCR beta sequences pointed to both CMV infection and matching HLA type. Study observations and caveats: Summed public TCR beta family frequency identified CMV carriers bearing the relevant HLA. The ex vivo response was dominated by HLA-C-restricted CMV-specific TCR beta clonotypes.

In its sample, this clonotype was seen a few times. The antigen remains unidentified. TCRdb passed the reads through MiXCR, listing each CDR3 protein once. This sample has 400,000 or so distinct CDR3 sequences, with roughly 30% found just once. V was clipped by 5 bases and J by 4 bases, with 8 bases between them. Germline CDR1 SGHAT, CDR2 FQNNGV. The CDR3 has 13 residues. This TCR was recovered from a human donor in good health (CMV status not recorded). Some clones in this sample may be carry-over from other donors' samples. Sample: PBMCs. The chain is built from TRBV11-2 and TRBJ2-2; D unclear. CDR3 coding DNA: TGTGCCAGCAGCGCCTGGAGCACCGGGGAGCTGTTTTTT. The encoded protein is CASSAWSTGELFF. Full variable domain (rest looked up from reference TRBV11-2 and TRBJ2-2): EAGVAQSPRYKIIEKRQSVAFWCNPISGHATLYWYQQILGQGPKLLIQFQNNGVVDDSQLPKDRFSAERLKGVDSTLKIQPAKLEDSAVYLCASSAWSTGELFFGEGSRLTVL.